Given below is one T cell receptor (beta chain) in context. Its antigen remains unknown. This sample was taken from a study of cytomegalovirus exposure and HLA in healthy donors. Study-level points and caveats: In an earlier analysis, about 87% or about 30%: the productive usage of most TCR beta V segments. In a later analysis, V- and J-gene trimming of beta chains associated with a DCLRE1C missense variant, replicated independently. CMV serostatus was the only immune exposure information that was available. Reportedly, a later analysis found an Asian-associated ancestry cluster had fewer N-insertions than the approximately 600-donor mean.

The PCR employed 60 Vbeta primers together with 13 Jbeta primers. Here immunoSEQ multiplex PCR was the method, and the copy in TCRdb shows in-frame clones only, minus some. The sample includes approximately 180,000 clones, roughly 73% of them seen just once. The CDR3 spans 15 residues. Germline CDR1 and CDR2: MRHNA and SNTAGT. Deletions cut 8 bases from V and 3 bases from J, with 16 bases between. The chain recombines TRBV6-4 with TRBJ2-2; D perhaps matches TRBD2 (5 bases). The sequenced sample consisted of PBMCs. The source of this sequence is a woman in her thirties in good health and CMV-seronegative. As DNA, the CDR3 is TGTGCCAGCGGGCCGGGCTCCGGGGACACCGGGGAGCTGTTTTTT. Amino acid sequence: CASGPGSGDTGELFF.